This is a list of T cell receptor beta chains from one sample in a study of tumor-infiltrating lymphocytes in primary liver carcinoma. TCRdb fed the multiplex PCR reads into MiXCR, producing one record per CDR3 protein. There are fewer than 250,000 distinct CDR3 sequences in the sample; around 81% occur only once, and 15% to 20% lies in the top ten. The sample was tumor tissue from primary liver carcinoma. Receptors were obtained from a man aged 40-49 years with primary liver carcinoma and hepatitis B virus infection. CDR3s include the opening cysteine and the closing phenylalanine or tryptophan. The order of the fields is J gene, clone size, D gene, V gene, CDR3 protein, CDR3 DNA. A D gene is named only where the DNA matches it firmly. Size tells how often a clone was seen (once, few, many) or the class of an expanded clone, and some rows leave it out.

TRBJ2-1,-,TRBD2,TRBV4-1,CASSPLIPSGSENEQFF,TGCGCCAGCAGCCCTCTGATACCTAGCGGGAGCGAAAATGAGCAGTTCTTC
TRBJ1-1,-,-,TRBV18,CTSSPTRDCLNTEAFF,TGTACCAGCTCACCAACCCGCGACTGTCTGAATACTGAAGCTTTCTTT
TRBJ1-6,many,-,TRBV6-4,CATSDGNYNSPLHF,TGTGCCACCTCGGACGGAAATTATAATTCACCCCTCCACTTT
TRBJ2-7,-,TRBD2,TRBV6-1,CASSEGTSWSYEQYF,TGTGCCAGCAGTGAAGGGACTAGCTGGAGTTACGAGCAGTATTTC
TRBJ2-1,-,-,TRBV29-1,CSVDLRVHEQFF,TGCAGCGTTGATCTGAGGGTGCATGAGCAGTTCTTC
TRBJ2-3,-,-,TRBV6-1,CASSGNNGDTQYF,TGTGCCAGCAGTGGGAATAATGGGGATACTCAGTATTTT
TRBJ2-1,-,-,TRBV7-9,CASNDGLSENYEQFF,TGTGCCAGCAATGACGGTTTATCCGAAAACTATGAGCAGTTCTTC
TRBJ2-1,-,TRBD2,TRBV30,CALSEGSSGANEQFF,TGTGCCTTGAGTGAAGGGTCTAGCGGGGCAAATGAGCAGTTCTTC
TRBJ2-5,-,-,TRBV4-1,CASSQDHDGGGQETHYF,TGCGCCAGCAGCCAAGACCATGACGGAGGGGGGCAAGAGACCCACTACTTC
TRBJ1-2,-,TRBD1,TRBV12-3/TRBV12-4,CASSQTGQDYGYTF,TGTGCCAGCAGTCAGACAGGGCAAGACTATGGCTATACCTTC
TRBJ2-7,-,TRBD2,TRBV30,CASSVIRAGGYYGEQYF,TGTGCCTCGAGTGTAATACGCGCGGGGGGCTACTACGGCGAGCAGTACTTC
TRBJ2-2,-,TRBD2,TRBV29-1,CSVGTRASNTGELFF,TGCAGCGTTGGGACTAGGGCGTCGAACACCGGGGAGCTGTTCTTT
TRBJ2-5,-,-,TRBV12-3/TRBV12-4,CASSLAGIEETQYF,TGTGCCAGCAGTCTCGCCGGGATTGAAGAGACCCAGTACTTC
TRBJ2-5,-,TRBD1,TRBV11-3,CGSSLGTGKRVTQYF,TGTGGCAGCAGCCTCGGGACAGGGAAAAGAGTGACCCAGTACTTC
TRBJ2-2,-,-,TRBV11-2,CGSSQGVAWELFF,TGTGGCAGCAGCCAAGGTGTGGCATGGGAGCTGTTTTTT
TRBJ2-5,-,-,TRBV4-3,CASSQVLTASQYF,TGCGCCAGCAGCCAAGTCCTAACGGCGTCCCAGTACTTC
TRBJ2-6,-,-,TRBV6-1,CASSARDTISGVNVLTF,TGTGCCAGCAGTGCCCGGGATACAATCTCTGGGGTCAACGTCCTGACTTTC
TRBJ2-7,-,-,TRBV10-3,CVISDPSLRNDRAYEQYF,TGTGTCATCAGTGACCCATCCCTCCGGAACGATAGGGCCTACGAGCAGTATTTC
TRBJ2-1,once,-,TRBV11-2,CASSLVGFSSSYNELLF,TGTGCCAGCAGCTTAGTCGGTTTCTCGAGCTCCTACAATGAGCTGTTATTC
TRBJ1-2,-,-,TRBV11-2,CASSLSGVSGYTF,TGTGCCAGCAGCTTATCGGGAGTATCAGGCTACACCTTC
TRBJ2-1,-,TRBD2,TRBV4-2,CTSSQRGLYNGEFF,TGTACCAGCAGCCAGCGGGGATTGTACAATGGGGAGTTCTTC
TRBJ2-2,-,TRBD2,TRBV10-3,CAMSDGTSGPANTGELFF,TGTGCCATGAGTGACGGGACTAGCGGGCCGGCGAACACCGGGGAGTTGTTTTTT
TRBJ2-7,-,-,TRBV6-1,CAGDMAEYEQYF,TGTGCCGGCGATATGGCAGAGTACGAGCAATACTTC
TRBJ2-1,-,-,TRBV6-1,CASWRDKGDKQFF,TGTGCCAGCTGGAGGGACAAGGGGGATAAGCAGTTCTTC
TRBJ1-1,-,-,TRBV29-1,CIVATGWGMNSEAFF,TGCATCGTTGCCACGGGATGGGGAATGAACAGTGAAGCTTTCTTT
TRBJ2-3,-,-,TRBV11-2,CASSRRGTGNTDMQYF,TGTGCCAGCAGCAGAAGAGGTACAGGGAACACAGATATGCAATATTTT
TRBJ2-7,-,-,TRBV4-3,CASSQGGGSYEQYF,TGTGCCAGCAGCCAAGGTGGAGGGTCCTACGAGCAGTACTTC
TRBJ2-7,once,TRBD1,TRBV5-4,CASSPTGTGINGQCF,TGTGCCAGTAGCCCAACCGGGACAGGGATCAACGGGCAGTGCTTC
TRBJ2-3,-,-,TRBV4-3,CASNQDGGPTGDRSIDTQYF,TGCGCCAGCAACCAAGACGGTGGACCCACGGGAGATCGAAGCATAGATACGCAGTATTTT
TRBJ2-1,-,-,TRBV29-1,CSVGLGAYKEQIF,-
TRBJ2-7,-,-,TRBV29-1,CSAMTSDGTPYEQYF,TGCAGCGCCATGACATCTGACGGCACTCCCTACGAGCAGTACTTC
TRBJ2-7,-,-,TRBV12-3/TRBV12-4,CASSLCGQGRSYGQYF,TGTGCCAGCAGTTTATGCGGGCAAGGGAGATCCTACGGGCAGTACTTC
TRBJ2-7,few,-,TRBV29-1,CNVVDAPGEQYF,TGTAACGTTGTGGACGCACCCGGCGAGCAGTACTTC
TRBJ2-2,-,TRBD2,TRBV29-1,CSLGTSEANTGELLF,TGCAGCCTTGGGACTAGCGAGGCGAACACCGGGGAGCTGTTATTT
TRBJ2-3,once,TRBD2,TRBV7-4,CASSLEGGSDMQYF,TGTGCCAGCAGCTTGGAGGGAGGGTCGGATATGCAGTATTTT